A selection of T cell receptor beta chains follows, all from one sample in a study of vaccination effects on CD4 cells after COVID-19. Generated by immunoSEQ multiplex PCR, the TCRdb table keeps only in-frame clones and is missing some. Among about 69,000 clones listed, over 70% were seen once. The antigens of these receptors remain unknown. Sequences were derived from CD4+ T cells from PBMCs cultured with HCoV-229E spike peptides, sampled after COVID-19 vaccination. The receptors derive from a human donor who received a COVID-19 vaccine. The CDR3 runs from the conserved cysteine through the conserved F or W. D genes are given only for firm matches. The size entry is marked missing in some rows and otherwise reads once, few, many or a size class.

v_gene	j_gene	d_gene	abundance	CDR3nt	CDR3aa
TRBV9	TRBJ1-2	-	-	TGTGCCAGCACGTCCACGCTCTATGGCTACACCTTC	CASTSTLYGYTF
TRBV19	TRBJ2-3	-	-	TGTGCCAGTAGCACCAAACATACGCAGTATTTT	CASSTKHTQYF
TRBV7-2	TRBJ2-1	TRBD2	few	TGTGCCAGCAGCTTATCGACTAGCGGGGGGAACGAGCAGTTCTTC	CASSLSTSGGNEQFF
TRBV12-3/TRBV12-4	TRBJ1-6	-	-	TGTGCCAGCAGAATACGACAGAATTCACCCCTCCACTTT	CASRIRQNSPLHF
TRBV3-1/TRBV3-2	TRBJ2-3	-	few	TGTGCCAGCAGCCAAGATACGGGGTATGATACGCAGTATTTT	CASSQDTGYDTQYF
TRBV6-5	TRBJ2-3	-	-	TGTGCCAGCAGTTACTCCAGGGCAGATACGCAGTATTTT	CASSYSRADTQYF
TRBV6-6	TRBJ2-1	-	-	TGTGCCAGCAGTTCGTCTTCTAATTCCTACAATGAGCAGTTCTTC	CASSSSSNSYNEQFF
TRBV20-1	TRBJ1-2	-	-	TGCAGTGCTAGAGCTAGCTATGGCTACACCTTC	CSARASYGYTF
TRBV18	TRBJ1-5	-	-	TGTGCCAGCTCAGACAGACTTAATCAGCCCCAGCATTTT	CASSDRLNQPQHF
TRBV2	TRBJ1-5	-	few	TGTGCCAGCAAAGAATCCCACCAGCCCCAGCATTTT	CASKESHQPQHF
TRBV3-1/TRBV3-2	TRBJ1-6	-	few	TGTGCCAGCAGCTTTGGACAGTTCCCACCCCTCCACTTT	CASSFGQFPPLHF
TRBV6-4	TRBJ2-3	-	few	TGTGCCAGCAGTGTATCAGGGGCAGATACGCAGTATTTT	CASSVSGADTQYF
TRBV20-1	TRBJ1-4	TRBD1	-	TGCGGGACAGGGACTAATGAAAAACTGTTTTTT	CGTGTNEKLFF
TRBV9	TRBJ2-2	TRBD2	-	TGTGCCAGCAGCGTCAGAGCGGGGGGGCATAACACCGGGGAGCTGTTTTTT	CASSVRAGGHNTGELFF
TRBV2	TRBJ1-1	-	few	TGTGCCAGCATTAAAGACCCAACGAACACTGAAGCTTTCTTT	CASIKDPTNTEAFF
TRBV4-1	TRBJ2-5	-	-	TGCGCCAGCAGCCAAGACGGGACCGTAGGAGCAGAGACCCAGTACTTC	CASSQDGTVGAETQYF
TRBV28	TRBJ2-2	-	-	TGTGCCAGCAGTTTACCGGGGAGCGAGGGGAACACCGGGGAGCTGTTTTTT	CASSLPGSEGNTGELFF
TRBV4-1	TRBJ1-3	-	-	TGCGCCAGCAGCCTTTCAGGGAGACGCGGTGGAAACACCATATATTTT	CASSLSGRRGGNTIYF
TRBV5-6	TRBJ2-1	-	-	TGTGCCAGCAGCCCGTCCCGGGGCCGCGAGCAGTTCTTC	CASSPSRGREQFF
TRBV24-1	TRBJ2-1	-	-	TGTGCCACCAGTGAGAGGACGGTTACCATCAATGAGCAGTTCTTC	CATSERTVTINEQFF
TRBV7-9	TRBJ2-2	TRBD1	-	TGTGCCAGCAGCTCGGACAGGGCGAACACCGGGGAGCTGTTTTTT	CASSSDRANTGELFF
TRBV7-2	TRBJ2-2	-	-	TGTGCCAGCAGCTTAGAAGTGGGGCTGATCACCGGGGAGCTGTTTTTT	CASSLEVGLITGELFF
TRBV11-2	TRBJ2-3	-	-	TGTGCCAGCAGCTTAGGGGCGGGGGCCGCCGGAGATACGCAGTATTTT	CASSLGAGAAGDTQYF
TRBV6-5	TRBJ1-2	-	-	TGTGCCAGCAGCCCCGGGACACCTCCGGGCTATGGCTACACCTTC	CASSPGTPPGYGYTF
TRBV4-3	TRBJ1-3	TRBD1	-	TGCGCCAGCAGCCCCCGGGACAGGGCTGGAAACACCATATATTTT	CASSPRDRAGNTIYF
TRBV24-1	TRBJ1-5	-	-	TGTGCCACCCAGGACCATAGCAATCAGCCCCAGCATTTT	CATQDHSNQPQHF
TRBV29-1	TRBJ1-2	-	-	TGCAGCGTTGAAGAAGGGGCGGCCCTCGGCTACACCTTC	CSVEEGAALGYTF
TRBV30	TRBJ1-1	-	-	TGTGCCTGGAGCTCACAGTCGGCCACTGAAGCTTTCTTT	CAWSSQSATEAFF
TRBV9	TRBJ1-1	-	-	TGTGCCAGCAGCCCTTATACACAGGGCTCGAACACTGAAGCTTTCTTT	CASSPYTQGSNTEAFF
TRBV5-1	TRBJ1-2	-	-	TGCGCCAGCAGGGGGACGGTGGGTACCTATGGCTACACCTTC	CASRGTVGTYGYTF
TRBV7-9	TRBJ1-1	-	few	TGTGCCAGCAGCACGGAGATGAACACTGAAGCTTTCTTT	CASSTEMNTEAFF
TRBV2	TRBJ2-6	-	-	TGTGCCAGCAGTGAAACCCTGAACTCTGGGGCCAACGTCCTGACTTTC	CASSETLNSGANVLTF
TRBV5-1	TRBJ1-4	-	-	TGCGCCAGCAGCCAGGGCCCGACGAATGAAAAACTGTTTTTT	CASSQGPTNEKLFF
TRBV19	TRBJ1-1	-	few	TGTGCCAGTAGTCATCAGGGAGCGGACACTGAAGCTTTCTTT	CASSHQGADTEAFF
TRBV2	TRBJ1-1	-	-	TGTGCCAGCAGTCAACACGACAACACTGAAGCTTTCTTT	CASSQHDNTEAFF
TRBV5-1	TRBJ1-2	-	-	TGCGCCAGCAGCTTGGGGACGTCAACAGGGTTATGGGGCTACACCTTC	CASSLGTSTGLWGYTF
TRBV30	TRBJ2-6	-	-	TGTGCCTGGGGACCTAAGAGCTCTGGGGCCAACGTCCTGACTTTC	CAWGPKSSGANVLTF
TRBV28	TRBJ1-2	-	-	TGTGCCAGCAGCCGGGACGGAACTAACTATGGCTACACCTTC	CASSRDGTNYGYTF
TRBV2	TRBJ2-6	-	-	TGTGCCAGCAGGGCCGGGACAACAAACTCTGGGGCCAACGTCCTGACTTTC	CASRAGTTNSGANVLTF
TRBV24-1	TRBJ2-5	TRBD1	once	TGTGCCACCAGTGATTCGGGACAGGGGCAAGAGACCCAGTACTTC	CATSDSGQGQETQYF
TRBV24-1	TRBJ2-3	-	-	TGTGCCACCAGCACAGCACGGGCGGCAGATACGCAGTATTTT	CATSTARAADTQYF
TRBV4-1	TRBJ2-1	-	-	TGCGCCAGCAGCCTCCGAGCCCCGTCTCTCTCCTACAATGAGCAGTTCTTC	CASSLRAPSLSYNEQFF
TRBV7-2	TRBJ1-1	-	-	TGTGCCAGCAGCTACGTACAGAACACTGAAGCTTTCTTT	CASSYVQNTEAFF
TRBV2	TRBJ2-5	-	once	TGTGCCAGCGGAGCCACGGAGGAGACCCAGTACTTC	CASGATEETQYF
TRBV20-1	TRBJ1-1	-	-	TGCAGTGCTAGCCTGCGGGACCGGGCTTTCTTT	CSASLRDRAFF
TRBV6-4	TRBJ1-6	-	-	TGTGCCAGCAACCCAGGGGATAATTCACCCCTCCACTTT	CASNPGDNSPLHF
TRBV6-4	TRBJ1-1	-	-	TGTGCCAGCAGCCTTGAAGAGAACACTGAAGCTTTCTTT	CASSLEENTEAFF
TRBV2	TRBJ2-1	-	once	TGTGCCAGCAGTCCATTGAGCTCCTACAATGAGCAGTTCTTC	CASSPLSSYNEQFF
TRBV4-3	TRBJ1-6	TRBD1	-	TGCGCCAGCAGCATACCGGGACAGCATAATTCACCCCTCCACTTT	CASSIPGQHNSPLHF
TRBV28	TRBJ1-5	-	-	TGTGCCAGCAGTCCGCCCCATTACAAGGGCGGCAATCAGCCCCAGCATTTT	CASSPPHYKGGNQPQHF
TRBV5-1	TRBJ1-2	-	-	TGCGCCAGCCGGCTTAACTATGGCTACACCTTC	CASRLNYGYTF
TRBV5-1	TRBJ2-5	TRBD2	once	TGCGCCAGCAGCTTGAGTTGGCAACTAGCGGGGGGGCCGGGAGAGACCCAGTACTTC	CASSLSWQLAGGPGETQYF
TRBV4-1	TRBJ1-4	-	-	TGCGCCAGCAGCCAAGAGGATTTAACAGCCACAACTAATGAAAAACTGTTTTTT	CASSQEDLTATTNEKLFF